The 32 T cell receptor beta chains below were found in one sample sequenced in a study of T-cell reconstitution after alpha-beta-depleted transplantation in children. The TCRbeta library was prepared with unique molecular identifiers. TCRdb reanalysed the PCR reads using MiXCR and keeps one entry per CDR3 protein. The sample has 610,000 or so distinct CDR3 sequences, roughly a quarter seen once. This sample comprised PBMCs, obtained before TCRalphabeta/CD19-depleted stem cell transplant. The receptors originated from a boy in the first two years of life with Wiskott-Aldrich syndrome, due to receive a stem cell transplant.

This clonotype was observed a few times. V gene TRBV5-1 combines with J gene TRBJ1-4, with D maybe TRBD1 (5 bases). The V end was cut by 1 base, the J end by 4 bases, with 11 bases between. The CDR3 runs 15 residues. CDR1 SGHRS and CDR2 YFSETQ come from the germline V gene. The CDR3 sequence is CASSLLAGGNEKLFF. In DNA form, the CDR3 reads TGCGCCAGCAGCTTGTTGGCGGGGGGTAATGAAAAACTGTTTTTT.

A few counts support this clonotype. The chain joins TRBV7-7 to TRBJ2-7; 10 nucleotides agree with TRBD1. The germline gives CDR1 SSHAT, CDR2 FNYEAQ (reference sequence). The CDR3 contains 14 residues. V lost 1 base, J lost 5 bases, and 2 bases stayed unmatched. The chain's CDR3 is CASSLDGTGDEQYF. In DNA, the CDR3 is TGTGCCAGCAGCTTAGACGGGACAGGGGACGAGCAGTACTTC.

To note about this clonotype: At one boundary the junction diverges from the germline segment, which might be a read error. This chain connects TRBV2 to TRBJ1-2; D is possibly TRBD1 (5 bases). The CDR3 is 12 residues long. Looked up from germline, CDR1 is SNHLY and CDR2 is FYNNEI. The DNA of the CDR3 is TGTACCAGCAGGGCGGGTTGGCATGGCTACACCTTC. Encoded protein: CTSRAGWHGYTF.

This clonotype occurred many times. The gene calls are TRBV20-1 and TRBJ2-7; 10 nucleotides match TRBD2. CDR3 length: 15 amino acids. The germline CDR1 and CDR2 sequences are DFQATT and SNEGSKA (reference sequence). V was clipped by 1 base and J by 0 bases; unmatched bases: 3. CDR3 nucleotide sequence: TGCAGTGCTAGAGTAAGGACTAGCGGCTCCTACGAGCAGTACTTC. Translating gives CSARVRTSGSYEQYF.

This clonotype was picked up a small number of times. The V and J genes are TRBV5-1 and TRBJ2-1, with D perhaps TRBD1 (6 bases). This CDR3 is built from 16 residues. The germline V gene encodes CDR1 SGHRS and CDR2 YFSETQ. V was clipped by 4 bases and J by 2 bases, with 16 bases between them. The CDR3 DNA reads as TGCGCCAGCAGCCTAGGGTTCAGGACAGCCTACAATGAGCAGTTCTTC. Amino acid sequence: CASSLGFRTAYNEQFF. Full variable domain (outside the CDR3, taken from reference TRBV5-1 and TRBJ2-1): KAGVTQTPRYLIKTRGQQVTLSCSPISGHRSVSWYQQTPGQGLQFLFEYFSETQRNKGNFPGRFSGRQFSNSRSEMNVSTLELGDSALYLCASSLGFRTAYNEQFFGPGTRLTVL.

This clonotype was observed a handful of times. The chain joins TRBV6-1 to TRBJ2-7; TRBD1 matches 8 bases. This CDR3 region has 16 residues. The germline V gene has CDR1 MNHNS and CDR2 SASEGT. Losses at the gene ends were 3 bases for V and 3 bases for J; bases not matched to a gene: 10. CDR3 loop: CASSEEGQVRLYEQYF. The CDR3 DNA reads as TGTGCCAGCAGTGAGGAGGGACAGGTACGTCTCTACGAGCAGTACTTC.

This clonotype came up a few times. The chain combines TRBV5-1 with TRBJ2-5; D is undetermined. V shed 0 bases and J shed 5 bases, with 11 bases lying between them. From germline, CDR1 is SGHRS and CDR2 YFSETQ. The CDR3 contains 14 residues. The DNA for the CDR3 is TGCGCCAGCAGCTTGGATCGGATAGGGGAGACCCAGTACTTC. Its translation: CASSLDRIGETQYF.

This rearrangement joins TRBV15 to TRBJ2-4; the D gene is possibly TRBD2 (5 bases). Trimming removed 0 bases from V and 8 bases from J, with 14 bases in between. Germline CDR1 reads LNHNV; CDR2 reads YYDKDF (reference sequence). This CDR3 comprises 15 residues. This chain's CDR3 is CATSRDTLKEDIQYF. The CDR3 DNA sequence: TGTGCCACCAGCAGAGATACCCTCAAGGAGGACATTCAGTACTTC. Supplemented by reference TRBV15 and TRBJ2-4, the full variable domain reads DAMVIQNPRYQVTQFGKPVTLSCSQTLNHNVMYWYQQKSSQAPKLLFHYYDKDFNNEADTPDNFQSRRPNTSFCFLDIRSPGLGDTAMYLCATSRDTLKEDIQYFGAGTRLSVL.

V and J are TRBV5-1 and TRBJ2-1; unclear D gene. V gave up 4 bases and J gave up 12 bases, with 20 bases separating them. CDR1 SGHRS and CDR2 YFSETQ come from the germline V gene. This CDR3 has 14 amino acids. The CDR3 region has the DNA TGCGCCAGCAGCCGCTCAGACGCGCAGGTCTGGCAGTTCTTC. Amino acids: CASSRSDAQVWQFF. The full variable domain, its missing parts supplied by reference TRBV5-1 and TRBJ2-1, is KAGVTQTPRYLIKTRGQQVTLSCSPISGHRSVSWYQQTPGQGLQFLFEYFSETQRNKGNFPGRFSGRQFSNSRSEMNVSTLELGDSALYLCASSRSDAQVWQFFGPGTRLTVL.

This clonotype was picked up a small number of times. The chain is built from TRBV27 and TRBJ2-2; D remains ambiguous. The germline gives CDR1 MNHEY, CDR2 SMNVEV (reference sequence). The CDR3 consists of 14 residues. V was cut by 5 bases and J by 0 bases, with 7 bases left in between. The CDR3 DNA sequence: TGTGCCAGCAGTCGGGCCGCGAACACCGGGGAGCTGTTTTTT. Its protein product is CASSRAANTGELFF.

The gene calls are TRBV10-3 and TRBJ2-1; D is uncertain. The V end was cut by 7 bases, the J end by 4 bases, with 8 bases between. Per germline, CDR1 ENHRY and CDR2 SYGVKD. The CDR3 runs to 12 residues. The CDR3 DNA reads as TGTGCCATCAAGGCAACTTACAATGAGCAGTTCTTC. Translation gives CAIKATYNEQFF.

This clonotype came up a few times. The CDR3 protein is CASSLEGLYNEQFF. In DNA, the CDR3 is TGTGCCAGCAGCTTAGAGGGGCTCTACAATGAGCAGTTCTTC. The rearrangement joins TRBV7-9 to TRBJ2-1, with D possibly matching TRBD1 (5 bases). In germline, CDR1 is SEHNR, CDR2 FQNEAQ (reference sequence). The CDR3 runs to 14 residues. Between the trimmed V and J ends, which lost 1 base and 3 bases, there was a span of 7 bases. Using reference TRBV7-9 and TRBJ2-1 for the parts outside the CDR3, the full variable domain is DTGVSQNPRHKITKRGQNVTFRCDPISEHNRLYWYRQTLGQGPEFLTYFQNEAQLEKSRLLSDRFSAERPKGSFSTLEIQRTEQGDSAMYLCASSLEGLYNEQFFGPGTRLTVL.

This clonotype was picked up a small number of times. The V call is TRBV20-1, the J call TRBJ2-2; 12 bases are shared with TRBD2. This CDR3 has 16 residues. The trim removed 5 bases at V and 1 base at J, leaving 5 bases unmatched. Germline values: CDR1 DFQATT, CDR2 SNEGSKA (reference sequence). The CDR3 DNA sequence: TGCAGTGCTGGCCGACTAGCGGGAGTGAACACCGGGGAGCTGTTTTTT. It is translated as CSAGRLAGVNTGELFF.

This clonotype was counted between two and nine times. The V and J genes are TRBV12-3 or TRBV12-4 and TRBJ2-5; 9 bases agree with TRBD2. The CDR3 runs 15 residues. V shed 3 bases, J shed 1 base, and the junction held 3 bases outside the gene matches. CDR3 region: CASSFGSGSQETQYF. The CDR3 nucleotides are TGTGCCAGCAGTTTTGGTAGCGGGAGCCAAGAGACCCAGTACTTC.

This clonotype has only a few counts. The chain uses TRBV7-9 and TRBJ2-7; possibly TRBD2 for D (7 bases). Germline-derived CDR1 and CDR2 are SEHNR and FQNEAQ (reference sequence). Trimming took off 3 bases at V and 4 bases at J, with 22 bases between the two ends. The CDR3 runs 17 residues. CDR3 nucleotide sequence: TGTGCCAGCAGCTTGGGGACACTACCGGACGGGGGGTACGAGCAGTACTTC. This gives the protein CASSLGTLPDGGYEQYF.

CDR3 sequence: CASSARDTMGTQYF. The CDR3, as DNA: TGCGCCAGCAGCGCCAGGGACACAATGGGGACCCAGTACTTC. This chain uses TRBV5-1 with TRBJ2-5, with D tentatively TRBD1 (6 bases). Trimming stripped 4 bases from V and 7 bases from J, with 17 bases between. The length of the CDR3 is 14 residues. Germline CDR1 SGHRS, CDR2 YFSETQ.

This clonotype was seen a few times. J is TRBJ2-1 and V is TRBV5-1, with 7 nucleotides matching TRBD2. Germline CDR1 is SGHRS and CDR2 is YFSETQ. Trimming cost V 3 bases and J 10 bases; bases outside gene matches: 4. The CDR3 runs 12 residues. CDR3 bases: TGCGCCAGCAGCTACGGGGAGGGGGAGCAGTTCTTC. It specifies CASSYGEGEQFF.

This clonotype has only a few counts. The gene calls are TRBV27 and TRBJ1-6; 8 bases align to TRBD1. The CDR3 contains 13 residues. V trimming: 3 bases; J trimming: 10 bases; junction bases outside the gene matches: 2. Germline assignment: CDR1 MNHEY and CDR2 SMNVEV (reference sequence). The CDR3: CASSLTGASPLHF. DNA of the CDR3: TGTGCCAGCAGTTTGACAGGGGCGTCACCCCTCCACTTT.

V is TRBV18 and J is TRBJ2-1, with 11 bases identical to TRBD2. CDR1 KGHSH and CDR2 LQKENI come from the germline V gene. This CDR3 region has 15 residues. J lost 8 bases, V lost 8 bases, and 11 bases had no gene match. Here the CDR3 DNA reads TGTGCCAGCGGAATAGCGGGAGGGCCATCCGATGAGCAGTTCTTC. As protein: CASGIAGGPSDEQFF. The full variable domain, completed using reference TRBV18 and TRBJ2-1, is NAGVMQNPRHLVRRRGQEARLRCSPMKGHSHVYWYRQLPEEGLKFMVYLQKENIIDESGMPKERFSAEFPKEGPSILRIQQVVRGDSAAYFCASGIAGGPSDEQFFGPGTRLTVL.

This sequence joins TRBV7-4 and TRBJ1-6; D is uncertain. Germline V gene data show CDR1 as SGHVT and CDR2 as SQSDAQ. The CDR3 length is 18 residues. With 4 bases removed from V and 5 bases from J, the gap between germline ends came to 21 bases. This CDR3 reads CASSSTIVTRAHNSPLHF. In nucleotides, the CDR3 is TGTGCCAGCAGCTCAACGATCGTCACAAGGGCACATAATTCACCCCTCCACTTT.

The genes are TRBV4-1 and TRBJ1-5, with a weak D call TRBD1 (6 bases). Trimming left V 0 bases short and J 0 bases short, with 18 bases between. The CDR3 covers 19 residues. CDR1 is MGHRA and CDR2 is YSYEKL in the germline V gene. CDR3 sequence: CASSQDRHRAPLSNQPQHF. In DNA, the CDR3 is TGCGCCAGCAGCCAAGATCGGCACAGGGCCCCACTTAGCAATCAGCCCCAGCATTTT.

V usage is TRBV5-1 and J usage is TRBJ2-1; D is unclear. The CDR3 has 17 amino acids. Trimming cost V 2 bases and J 2 bases, with 17 bases left between them. Germline loops: CDR1 SGHRS, CDR2 YFSETQ. CDR3 amino acids: CASSFLLVGLAYNEQFF. The DNA of the CDR3 is TGCGCCAGCAGCTTTCTTCTTGTAGGGCTGGCCTACAATGAGCAGTTCTTC.

There are a few counts of this clonotype. The chain uses TRBV4-1 and TRBJ1-2; maybe TRBD1 (5 bases). Germline V CDR1 and CDR2: MGHRA, YSYEKL. The CDR3 spans 15 residues. Trimming pared 1 base from V and 6 bases from J, leaving 15 bases between. CDR3 DNA: TGCGCCAGCAGCCAAGCCCCCGCAGGGCATGATGGCTACACCTTC. Protein sequence: CASSQAPAGHDGYTF.

V and J are TRBV28 and TRBJ2-7; D tentatively reads TRBD1 or TRBD2 (5 bases each). Germline values: CDR1 MDHEN, CDR2 SYDVKM. This CDR3 region has 12 residues. Trimming left V 5 bases short and J 3 bases short, with 8 bases between. The CDR3 loop reads CASSGDVYEQYF. DNA of the CDR3: TGTGCCAGCAGTGGGGACGTCTACGAGCAGTACTTC. Full variable domain (missing parts from reference TRBV28 and TRBJ2-7): DVKVTQSSRYLVKRTGEKVFLECVQDMDHENMFWYRQDPGLGLRLIYFSYDVKMKEKGDIPEGYSVSREKKERFSLILESASTNQTSMYLCASSGDVYEQYFGPGTRLTVT.

This clonotype was recorded a few times. This rearrangement joins TRBV12-3 or TRBV12-4 to TRBJ2-5; perhaps TRBD2 as D (5 bases). The CDR3 extends over 16 amino acids. The V end was cut by 2 bases, the J end by 2 bases, with 15 bases between. DNA of the CDR3: TGTGCCAGCAGTTTATACAGCGGTGATGTGCAAGAGACCCAGTACTTC. It encodes CASSLYSGDVQETQYF.

J is TRBJ2-5 and V is TRBV12-3 or TRBV12-4; 8 bases map to TRBD2. This CDR3 spans 15 amino acids. V lost 3 bases, J lost 4 bases, and 7 bases stayed unmatched. This CDR3 is CASSFRLAGLETQYF. The CDR3 DNA follows: TGTGCCAGCAGTTTTCGGCTAGCGGGTTTAGAGACCCAGTACTTC.

This sequence joins TRBV27 and TRBJ2-2; D call uncertain. This CDR3 has 14 amino acids. Germline V gives CDR1 MNHEY, CDR2 SMNVEV (reference sequence). The germline V and J ends were trimmed by 2 bases and 1 base, with 5 bases remaining between them. The DNA of the CDR3 is TGTGCCAGCAGTTTAAATTGGAACACCGGGGAGCTGTTTTTT. This encodes CASSLNWNTGELFF.

The sample holds a few counts of this clonotype. V gene TRBV11-2 combines with J gene TRBJ1-1; 9 nucleotides match TRBD1. Per germline, CDR1 SGHAT and CDR2 FQNNGV. J gave up 3 bases and V 2 bases, and 7 bases lay outside the gene matches. This CDR3 is built from 16 residues. CDR3 nucleotides: TGTGCCAGCAGCTTAATCCCGGGACAGGGCTACACTGAAGCTTTCTTT. Its protein is CASSLIPGQGYTEAFF.

The CDR3 reads CSAKGALGAYEQYF. CDR3 in DNA: TGCAGTGCCAAAGGGGCGTTGGGGGCCTACGAGCAGTACTTC. The chain uses TRBV20-1 and TRBJ2-7; D could derive from TRBD1 or TRBD2 (5 bases each). Deletions cut 6 bases from V and 2 bases from J, with 17 bases between. In germline, CDR1 is DFQATT, CDR2 SNEGSKA (reference sequence). The CDR3 has 14 residues.

This clonotype was recorded a few times. The J gene is TRBJ2-5, the V gene TRBV7-2, with a tentative D call TRBD1 (5 bases). The germline V and J ends were trimmed by 1 base and 5 bases, with 11 bases remaining between them. The germline V gene encodes CDR1 SGHTA and CDR2 FQGNSA. The CDR3 sequence is 14 residues long. CDR3: CASSLDLGQETQYF. The CDR3 coding sequence is TGTGCCAGCAGCTTAGATCTGGGGCAGGAGACCCAGTACTTC.

The genes are TRBV24-1 and TRBJ2-3; D remains ambiguous. This CDR3 comprises 16 residues. Germline lookup yields CDR1 KGHDR and CDR2 SFDVKD. Trimming removed 2 bases at V and 1 base at J, with 12 bases between. CDR3 bases: TGTGCCACCAGTGATTCGTTCGAGGCGGGCACAGATACGCAGTATTTT. Encoded protein: CATSDSFEAGTDTQYF.

The rearrangement links TRBV5-1 to TRBJ1-5; 7 bases map to TRBD1. Germline values: CDR1 SGHRS, CDR2 YFSETQ. The V segment lost 4 bases and the J segment 1 base; nucleotides outside the gene matches: 5. There are 15 residues in the CDR3. The CDR3 coding sequence is TGCGCCAGCAGCGTTGGGACAGCCAGCAATCAGCCCCAGCATTTT. This translates into CASSVGTASNQPQHF.